This TCR beta chain was sequenced during a study of shared clonotypes between healthy human individuals. Whole-study results and caveats: Even with large depth, rarefaction showed that sorted-subset sequencing was incomplete.

Concerning this clone itself: Its cognate antigen is unknown. Other DNA sequences of this sample code for an identical CDR3.

Replicate PCRs from sorted subsets contained roughly 200 ng DNA, which is 31,000 or so T cell genomes. TCRdb's copy holds only in-frame clones and misses some; the assay was immunoSEQ multiplex PCR. The sample records 2 million to 2.5 million clones, 80% to 95% being singletons. This CDR3 has 15 amino acids. Per the germline V gene, CDR1 is SGHTA and CDR2 is FQGTGA. The V end lost 2 bases, the J end lost 2 bases, and 10 bases lay between the germline ends. The receptor comes from a man younger than 35 in good health. Some clones in this sample may be carry-over from other donors' samples. The V and J genes are TRBV7-3 and TRBJ2-1, with D unresolved. Sequenced: naive CD4+ T cells from PBMCs. Noted subset: CD45RA+ positively selected. CDR3 nucleotides: TGTGCCAGCAGCTTAGCAGGCGGAACCTACAATGAGCAGTTCTTC. This translates into CASSLAGGTYNEQFF.